A single sample is the source of the 29 T cell receptor beta chains below, sequenced in a study of T cells in tumors after PD-1 blockade. TCRdb's copy holds only in-frame clones and misses some; the assay was immunoSEQ multiplex PCR. The table shows about 33,000 clones, with 78% occurring only once. The sequences come from PBMCs, collected before anti-PD-1 treatment. The receptors here all came from a human donor with basal cell carcinoma.

This clone came up a few times. The V call is TRBV7-9, the J call TRBJ2-7, with TRBD1 as a possible D gene (6 bases). The CDR3 is 14 residues long. The germline V gene has CDR1 SEHNR and CDR2 FQNEAQ (reference sequence). Trimming stripped 5 bases from V and 0 bases from J, with 11 bases between. CDR3 nucleotide sequence: TGTGCCAGCAGCGGGACAAGGAGCTCCTACGAGCAGTACTTC. Translation gives CASSGTRSSYEQYF.

V and J are TRBV12-3 or TRBV12-4 and TRBJ2-3; D remains ambiguous. CDR3 length: 12 amino acids. The V gene lost 5 bases and the J gene lost 2 bases, with 5 bases spanning the gap. DNA for the CDR3: TGTGCCAGCAGTCCCTACACAGATACGCAGTATTTT. It codes for CASSPYTDTQYF.

This clone has just a few counts. The chain uses TRBV6-2 or TRBV6-3 and TRBJ1-5, with D possibly matching TRBD1 (6 bases). V lost 5 bases and J lost 2, with 13 bases in between. Germline assignment: CDR1 MNHEY and CDR2 SVGEGT. This CDR3 contains 15 residues. The CDR3 sequence: CASSTGGAGNQPQHF. In DNA form, the CDR3 reads TGTGCCAGCAGTACCGGGGGGGCTGGCAATCAGCCCCAGCATTTT.

This chain links TRBV7-9 with TRBJ1-2; D not resolved. V lost 1 base, J lost 9 bases, and 6 bases lay in between. The CDR3 sequence is 11 residues long. Germline V gives CDR1 SEHNR, CDR2 FQNEAQ (reference sequence). CDR3 in amino acids: CASSLGRRYTF. The CDR3 coding sequence is TGTGCCAGCAGCTTAGGCAGGCGCTACACCTTC.

This clone was seen once. The chain combines TRBV6-2 or TRBV6-3 with TRBJ1-2; D perhaps matches TRBD1 (6 bases). Trimming shortened V by 4 bases and J by 6 bases, and 18 bases separated the two germline ends. This CDR3 is built from 15 residues. Germline V CDR1 and CDR2: MNHEY, SVGEGT. This CDR3 is CASSFQDRILNGYTF. The CDR3 DNA sequence: TGTGCCAGCAGTTTTCAAGACAGGATCCTGAATGGCTACACCTTC.

V is TRBV28 and J is TRBJ2-7, with 8 bases fitting TRBD2. CDR1 is MDHEN, CDR2 SYDVKM, per germline. The CDR3 extends over 18 amino acids. The V and J ends lost 3 bases and 1 base, in that order; junction bases with no gene match: 14. CDR3 sequence reads: CASSFNPGGVGASYEQYF. Here the CDR3 DNA reads TGTGCCAGCAGTTTTAATCCGGGAGGGGTTGGGGCTTCCTACGAGCAGTACTTC.

J is TRBJ2-5 and V is TRBV18; D possibly corresponds to TRBD1 (6 bases). Per the germline V gene, CDR1 is KGHSH and CDR2 is LQKENI. The CDR3 contains 14 residues. The V gene lost 2 bases and the J gene lost 5 bases, with 12 bases spanning the gap. The CDR3 DNA sequence: TGTGCCAGCTCACCAGTGGCAGGGGCTGAGACCCAGTACTTC. It translates to CASSPVAGAETQYF.

This chain uses TRBV2 with TRBJ1-4, with a weak D call TRBD1 (5 bases). Between the trimmed V and J ends, which lost 5 bases and 11 bases, there was a span of 18 bases. Germline assignment: CDR1 SNHLY and CDR2 FYNNEI. The CDR3 loop spans 14 amino acids. The CDR3 region is CASSSGTATGKLFF. The CDR3 DNA follows: TGTGCCAGCAGTAGCGGGACGGCGACGGGGAAACTGTTTTTT.

V and J are TRBV28 and TRBJ1-5; 7 bases line up with TRBD1. V gave up 2 bases and J gave up 2 bases; unmatched junction bases: 9. CDR3 length equals 17 residues. Looked up from germline, CDR1 is MDHEN and CDR2 is SYDVKM. The CDR3 spells CASSLNEGGRGNQPQHF. The CDR3 DNA is TGTGCCAGCAGTTTAAATGAAGGGGGCCGGGGCAATCAGCCCCAGCATTTT.

This chain uses TRBV5-1 with TRBJ1-2; 11 bases line up with TRBD1. CDR1 is SGHRS, CDR2 YFSETQ, per germline. J lost 10 bases, V lost 3 bases, and 11 bases had no gene match. This CDR3 has 15 residues. Written as DNA, the CDR3 is TGCGCCAGCAGCTCCGACGGGACAGGGGGGCGATACTACACCTTC. It codes for CASSSDGTGGRYYTF. The full variable domain, its missing parts supplied by reference TRBV5-1 and TRBJ1-2, is KAGVTQTPRYLIKTRGQQVTLSCSPISGHRSVSWYQQTPGQGLQFLFEYFSETQRNKGNFPGRFSGRQFSNSRSEMNVSTLELGDSALYLCASSSDGTGGRYYTFGSGTRLTVV.

The chain has TRBV28 and TRBJ1-5; tentative D call: TRBD1 (5 bases). Trimming pared 4 bases from V and 0 bases from J, leaving 13 bases between. This CDR3 has 16 residues. CDR1 is MDHEN and CDR2 is SYDVKM in the germline V gene. The CDR3 protein is CASSSQGINSNQPQHF. CDR3 coding DNA: TGTGCCAGCAGTTCCCAGGGAATCAATAGCAATCAGCCCCAGCATTTT. The full variable domain, its missing parts supplied by reference TRBV28 and TRBJ1-5, is DVKVTQSSRYLVKRTGEKVFLECVQDMDHENMFWYRQDPGLGLRLIYFSYDVKMKEKGDIPEGYSVSREKKERFSLILESASTNQTSMYLCASSSQGINSNQPQHFGDGTRLSIL.

This chain joins TRBV6-2 or TRBV6-3 and TRBJ2-1; 11 positions agree with TRBD2. V trimming: 4 bases; J trimming: 5 bases; junction bases outside the gene matches: 4. Germline CDR1 MNHEY, CDR2 SVGEGT. The CDR3 extends over 15 amino acids. Here the CDR3 DNA reads TGTGCCAGCAGTTCTAGCGGGGGGACCAACAATGAGCAGTTCTTC. Translated, it gives CASSSSGGTNNEQFF.

The J gene is TRBJ1-5, the V gene TRBV24-1, with D unresolved. V lost 4 bases to trimming and J lost 3 bases, with 9 bases between them. Germline assignment: CDR1 KGHDR and CDR2 SFDVKD. This CDR3 is built from 14 residues. CDR3 coding DNA: TGTGCCACCAGTGACAGCAACTACAATCAGCCCCAGCATTTT. It yields the protein CATSDSNYNQPQHF.

The chain couples TRBV7-3 to TRBJ2-5, with TRBD2 as a possible D gene (6 bases). V lost 2 bases, J lost 5 bases, and 15 bases lay in between. This CDR3 is 15 amino acids long. The V gene's germline CDR1 is SGHTA and CDR2 FQGTGA. For the CDR3, the DNA is TGTGCCAGCAGCTTATGGGGGGAAAGTGGGGAGACCCAGTACTTC. Protein: CASSLWGESGETQYF.

This chain links TRBV3-1 (or the pseudogene TRBV3-2) with TRBJ1-2; D unresolved. V lost 0 bases to trimming and J lost 7 bases, with 12 bases between them. The length of the CDR3 is 14 residues. Per the germline V gene, CDR1 is LGHDT and CDR2 is YNNKEL (reference sequence). As DNA, the CDR3 is TGTGCCAGCAGCCAAGATGGGTATATGGGTGGCTACACCTTC. This codes for CASSQDGYMGGYTF.

The V call is TRBV28, the J call TRBJ2-7; 8 nucleotides agree with TRBD1. This CDR3 contains 15 residues. Germline V gene data show CDR1 as MDHEN and CDR2 as SYDVKM. The V segment lost 5 bases and the J segment 3 bases; nucleotides outside the gene matches: 9. Written as DNA, the CDR3 is TGTGCCAGCAGTCAACCGGGACAGGCGATCTACGAGCAGTACTTC. Its protein is CASSQPGQAIYEQYF.

The chain has TRBV18 and TRBJ1-1, with a possible D match to TRBD1 (5 bases). The germline CDR1 and CDR2 sequences are KGHSH and LQKENI. The CDR3 consists of 13 residues. V lost 5 bases, J lost 1 base, and 8 bases lay in between. This chain's CDR3 is CASSSDRNTEAFF. The CDR3 DNA is TGTGCCAGCTCATCCGACAGGAACACTGAAGCTTTCTTT.

This chain uses TRBV2 with TRBJ1-5; possibly TRBD1 for D (5 bases). Trimming removed 7 bases at V and 4 bases at J, with 11 bases between. CDR3 length equals 13 residues. Germline CDR1 SNHLY, CDR2 FYNNEI. CDR3: CASTRDQNQPQHF. The CDR3 DNA sequence: TGTGCCAGCACCCGGGACCAAAATCAGCCCCAGCATTTT.

This chain connects TRBV9 to TRBJ2-7; possibly TRBD1 for D (5 bases). Germline loops: CDR1 SGDLS, CDR2 YYNGEE. The CDR3 consists of 15 residues. V lost 0 bases and J lost 2, with 12 bases in between. The CDR3 region is CASSVAAGRPYEQYF. Written as DNA, the CDR3 is TGTGCCAGCAGCGTAGCGGCAGGGCGACCCTACGAGCAGTACTTC.

Regarding this clone: Its ends do not fully match the called genes, so a read error is possible. The V gene is TRBV7-7, the J gene TRBJ2-5; 8 nucleotides line up with TRBD2. Germline loops: CDR1 SSHAT, CDR2 FNYEAQ (reference sequence). There are 15 residues in the CDR3. The CDR3 reads CASSNGRESAETQYF. The CDR3 coding sequence is TGTGCTAGCAGCAACGGGAGGGAATCGGCAGAGACCCAGTACTTC.

This chain joins TRBV29-1 and TRBJ1-2, with D unclear. The CDR3 loop spans 9 amino acids. Trimming pared 3 bases from V and 8 bases from J, leaving 4 bases between. Germline CDR1 and CDR2: SQVTM and ANQGSEA. The CDR3 DNA reads TGCAGCGTTGAGGGCGGCTACACCTTC. Its protein is CSVEGGYTF.

This clone was found once. The V gene is TRBV5-1, the J gene TRBJ1-4; D gene uncertain. Germline V lookup: CDR1 SGHRS, CDR2 YFSETQ. CDR3 size: 14 residues. Trimming shortened V by 0 bases and J by 8 bases, and 11 bases separated the two germline ends. DNA for the CDR3: TGCGCCAGCAGCTTGGGCGGTGGTGAGGAAAAACTGTTTTTT. It encodes CASSLGGGEEKLFF.

The chain links TRBV29-1 to TRBJ2-7; the D gene is possibly TRBD1 (8 bases). V lost 4 bases to trimming and J lost 9 bases, with 19 bases between them. The CDR3 is 13 amino acids. Germline CDR1 SQVTM, CDR2 ANQGSEA. The CDR3 sequence: CSVAPDNRGGQYF. Here the CDR3 DNA reads TGCAGCGTTGCCCCAGATAACAGGGGGGGGCAGTACTTC.

V is TRBV12-3 or TRBV12-4 and J is TRBJ2-5, with D perhaps assigned TRBD1 or TRBD2 (6 bases each). V lost 3 bases, J lost 7 bases, and 9 bases lay in between. CDR3 size: 12 residues. The CDR3 nucleotides read TGTGCCAGCAGTTTCTCGGGGGCGACCCAGTACTTC. Its protein is CASSFSGATQYF.

The genes are TRBV24-1 and TRBJ2-5; maybe TRBD1 (6 bases). The germline gives CDR1 KGHDR, CDR2 SFDVKD. The CDR3 is 14 residues long. V was cut by 3 bases and J by 5 bases, with 12 bases left in between. The CDR3 here is CATSDTGSGETQYF. In DNA form, the CDR3 reads TGTGCCACCAGTGATACAGGGTCGGGGGAGACCCAGTACTTC.

This chain joins TRBV19 and TRBJ1-1; D unresolved. Per germline, CDR1 LNHDA and CDR2 SQIVND (reference sequence). With 4 bases removed from V and 1 base from J, the gap between germline ends came to 10 bases. This CDR3 has 14 amino acids. CDR3 residues: CASSTGAGNTEAFF. DNA for the CDR3: TGTGCCAGTAGTACCGGAGCAGGGAACACTGAAGCTTTCTTT.

This clone came up a few times. The chain links TRBV6-5 to TRBJ2-3; either TRBD1 or TRBD2 may fit D (5 bases each). The CDR3 has 14 amino acids. Germline V gene lookup returns CDR1 MNHEY and CDR2 SVGAGI. Trimming shortened V by 6 bases and J by 1 base, and 11 bases separated the two germline ends. Here the CDR3 reads CASSRDLRTDTQYF. CDR3 bases: TGTGCCAGCAGCCGGGACCTCCGCACAGATACGCAGTATTTT.

The genes are TRBV28 and TRBJ2-3; the match to TRBD1 covers 10 bases. Germline CDR1 MDHEN, CDR2 SYDVKM. V was pared by 6 bases and J by 5 bases, with 5 bases of the junction left unmatched. There are 14 residues in the CDR3. In DNA, the CDR3 is TGTGCCAGCAGCCGACAGGGGGCAAGAGATACGCAGTATTTT. Protein sequence: CASSRQGARDTQYF.

This clone was seen many times. The chain combines TRBV30 with TRBJ1-1; the D gene is possibly TRBD1 (6 bases). This CDR3 has 13 residues. V was cut by 2 bases and J by 3 bases, with 10 bases left in between. Looked up from germline, CDR1 is GTSNPN and CDR2 is SVGIG (reference sequence). The CDR3 protein is CAWSQGPYTEAFF. Written as DNA, the CDR3 is TGTGCCTGGAGTCAGGGGCCATACACTGAAGCTTTCTTT.